This TCR beta chain was observed in a study of post-analysis software for immune sequencing data. Broader study findings: Compared with controls, patients showed significantly lower normalized Chao1 diversity. Patients had higher frequencies than controls of about five TRBV segments, including TRBV5-6, TRBV5-1 and TRBV20-1.

Researchers reported that TCR beta cDNA libraries carried unique molecular identifiers. cDNA molecules numbering around 500,000 came from roughly 1 to 10 million T cells. Each CDR3 protein is one row after TCRdb ran MiXCR on the PCR reads. The profile shows hundreds of thousands of distinct CDR3 sequences, around 27% of them singletons. About this clonotype itself: Its specificity is not known.

Germline CDR1 reads DFQATT; CDR2 reads SNEGSKA (reference sequence). Trimming pared 5 bases from V and 5 bases from J, leaving 18 bases between. The CDR3 has 14 residues. The sequence derives from a girl aged 5-17 years with multiple sclerosis. Sequencing input: blood. The rearrangement links TRBV20-1 to TRBJ2-5; TRBD2 is a possible D gene (6 bases). The chain's CDR3 is CSAASVTAVETQYF. For the CDR3, the DNA is TGCAGTGCTGCTAGCGTCACCGCTGTGGAGACCCAGTACTTC.